This T cell receptor (beta chain) was observed in a study of beta chain features in type 1 diabetes. The isolated RNA, all of it, was reverse transcribed, so expressed TCRB transcripts were what got sequenced. Sequencing used immunoSEQ multiplex PCR; TCRdb keeps in-frame clones, though not all of them. The table includes hundreds of thousands of clones, about a sixth detected once. The V and J ends lost 1 base and 6 bases respectively, with 7 bases between them. Germline lookup yields CDR1 LGHNA and CDR2 YSLEER. There are 13 residues in the CDR3. This clone was found a few times. The V call is TRBV4-3, the J call TRBJ1-5; D possibly corresponds to TRBD1 (5 bases). Sequencing was carried out using naive CD4+ T cells from blood. The clonotype was recovered from a woman aged 18-29 years in good health. CDR3 DNA sequence: TGCGCCAGCAGCCAAGTAGGGGCTCAGCCCCAGCATTTT. It yields the protein CASSQVGAQPQHF.